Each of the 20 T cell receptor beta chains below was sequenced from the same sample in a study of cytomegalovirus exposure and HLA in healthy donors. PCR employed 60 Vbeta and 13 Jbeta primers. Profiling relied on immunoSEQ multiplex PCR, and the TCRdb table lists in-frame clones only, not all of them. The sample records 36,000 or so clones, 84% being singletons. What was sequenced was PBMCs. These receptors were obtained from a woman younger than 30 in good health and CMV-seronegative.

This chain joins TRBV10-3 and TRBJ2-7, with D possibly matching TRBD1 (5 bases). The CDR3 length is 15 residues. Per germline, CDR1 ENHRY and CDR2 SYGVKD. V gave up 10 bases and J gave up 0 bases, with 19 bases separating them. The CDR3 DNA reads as TGTGCCACCTGTCAGGGTGCGCGGAACTCCTACGAGCAGTACTTC. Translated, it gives CATCQGARNSYEQYF.

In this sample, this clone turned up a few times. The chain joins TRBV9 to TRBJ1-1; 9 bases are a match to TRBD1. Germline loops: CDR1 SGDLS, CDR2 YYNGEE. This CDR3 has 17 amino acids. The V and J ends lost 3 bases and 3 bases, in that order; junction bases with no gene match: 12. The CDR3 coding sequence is TGTGCCAGCAGCGGGGGGAGGGACAGGGAAGAGGACACTGAAGCTTTCTTT. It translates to CASSGGRDREEDTEAFF.

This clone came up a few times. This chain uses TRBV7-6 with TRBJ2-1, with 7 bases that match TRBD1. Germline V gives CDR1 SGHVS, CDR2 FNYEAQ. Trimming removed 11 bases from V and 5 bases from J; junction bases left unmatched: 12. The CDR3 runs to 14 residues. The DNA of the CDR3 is TGTGCCTCAGCCGTCGGGCAGGGGGACAATGAGCAGTTCTTC. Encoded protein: CASAVGQGDNEQFF.

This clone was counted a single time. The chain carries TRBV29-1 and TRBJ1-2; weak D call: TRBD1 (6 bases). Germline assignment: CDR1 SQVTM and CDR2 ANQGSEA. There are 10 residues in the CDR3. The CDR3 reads CVIRQDGYTF. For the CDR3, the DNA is TGCGTAATCCGACAGGACGGCTACACCTTC.

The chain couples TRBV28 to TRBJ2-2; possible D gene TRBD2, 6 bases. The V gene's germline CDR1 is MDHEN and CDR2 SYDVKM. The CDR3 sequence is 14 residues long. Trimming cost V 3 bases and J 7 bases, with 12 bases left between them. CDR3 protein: CASSFLPGGGELFF. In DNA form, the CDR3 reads TGTGCCAGCAGTTTTCTGCCCGGGGGCGGGGAGCTGTTTTTT.

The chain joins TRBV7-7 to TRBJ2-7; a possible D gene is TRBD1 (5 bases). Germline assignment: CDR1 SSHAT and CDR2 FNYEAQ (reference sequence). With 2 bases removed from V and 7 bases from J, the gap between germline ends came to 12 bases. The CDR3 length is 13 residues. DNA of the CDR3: TGTGCCAGCAGCTTACAGGGTCCTGGAGAGCAGTACTTC. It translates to CASSLQGPGEQYF.

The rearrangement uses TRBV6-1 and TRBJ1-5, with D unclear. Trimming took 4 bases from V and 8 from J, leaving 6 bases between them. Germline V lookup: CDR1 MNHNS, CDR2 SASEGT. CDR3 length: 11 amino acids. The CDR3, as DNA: TGTGCCAGCAGTGCGTCGGAGCCCCAGCATTTT. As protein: CASSASEPQHF.

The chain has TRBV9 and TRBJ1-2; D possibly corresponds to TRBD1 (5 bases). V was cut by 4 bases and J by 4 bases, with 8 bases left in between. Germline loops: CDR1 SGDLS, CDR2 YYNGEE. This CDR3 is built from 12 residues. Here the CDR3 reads CASSPQGYGYTF. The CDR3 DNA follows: TGTGCCAGCAGCCCCCAGGGCTATGGCTACACCTTC.

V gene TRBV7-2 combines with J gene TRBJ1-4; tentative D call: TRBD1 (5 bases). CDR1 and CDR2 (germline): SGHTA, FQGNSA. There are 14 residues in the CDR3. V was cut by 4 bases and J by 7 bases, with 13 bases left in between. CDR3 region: CASSSAWGGEKLFF. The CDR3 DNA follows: TGTGCCAGCAGCTCTGCGTGGGGGGGTGAAAAACTGTTTTTT.

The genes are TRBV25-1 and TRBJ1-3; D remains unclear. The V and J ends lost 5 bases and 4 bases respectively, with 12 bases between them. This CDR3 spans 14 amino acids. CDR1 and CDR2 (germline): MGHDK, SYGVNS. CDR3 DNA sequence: TGTGCCAGCAGTCAGGAGGGTGAGGGAAACACCATATATTTT. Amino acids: CASSQEGEGNTIYF. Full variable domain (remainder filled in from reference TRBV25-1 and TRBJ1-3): EADIYQTPRYLVIGTGKKITLECSQTMGHDKMYWYQQDPGMELHLIHYSYGVNSTEKGDLSSESTVSRIRTEHFPLTLESARPSHTSQYLCASSQEGEGNTIYFGEGSWLTVV.

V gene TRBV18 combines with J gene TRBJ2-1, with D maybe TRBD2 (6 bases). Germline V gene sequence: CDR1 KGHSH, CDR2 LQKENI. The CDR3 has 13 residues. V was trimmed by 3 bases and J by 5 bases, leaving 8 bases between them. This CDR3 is CASSPGLNNEQFF. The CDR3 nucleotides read TGTGCCAGCTCACCGGGACTTAACAATGAGCAGTTCTTC.

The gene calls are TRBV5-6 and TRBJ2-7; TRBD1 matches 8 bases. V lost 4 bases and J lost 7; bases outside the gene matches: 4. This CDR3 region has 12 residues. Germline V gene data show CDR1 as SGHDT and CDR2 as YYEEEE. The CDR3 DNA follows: TGTGCCAGCAGCGTTGGGACAGGTGAGCAGTACTTC. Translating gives CASSVGTGEQYF. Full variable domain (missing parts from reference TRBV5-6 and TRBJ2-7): DAGVTQSPTHLIKTRGQQVTLRCSPKSGHDTVSWYQQALGQGPQFIFQYYEEEERQRGNFPDRFSGHQFPNYSSELNVNALLLGDSALYLCASSVGTGEQYFGPGTRLTVT.

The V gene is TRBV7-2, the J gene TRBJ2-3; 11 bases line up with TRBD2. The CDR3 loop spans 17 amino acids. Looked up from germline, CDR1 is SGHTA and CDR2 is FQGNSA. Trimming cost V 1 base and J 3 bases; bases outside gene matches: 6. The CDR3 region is CASSLGSTSGDTDTQYF. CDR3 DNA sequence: TGTGCCAGCAGCTTAGGATCGACTAGCGGGGATACAGATACGCAGTATTTT.

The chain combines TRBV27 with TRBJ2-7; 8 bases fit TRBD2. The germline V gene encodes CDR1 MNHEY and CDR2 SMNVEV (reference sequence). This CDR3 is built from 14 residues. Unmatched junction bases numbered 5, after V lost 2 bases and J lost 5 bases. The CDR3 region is CASSLRGGAHEQYF. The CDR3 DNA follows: TGTGCCAGCAGTTTACGGGGGGGGGCCCACGAGCAGTACTTC.

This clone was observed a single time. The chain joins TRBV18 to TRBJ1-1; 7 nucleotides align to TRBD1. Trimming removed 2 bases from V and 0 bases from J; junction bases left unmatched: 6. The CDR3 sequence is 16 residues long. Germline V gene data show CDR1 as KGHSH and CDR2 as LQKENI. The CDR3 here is CASSPRGRELNTEAFF. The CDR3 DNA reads TGTGCCAGCTCACCAAGGGGGCGCGAATTGAACACTGAAGCTTTCTTT.

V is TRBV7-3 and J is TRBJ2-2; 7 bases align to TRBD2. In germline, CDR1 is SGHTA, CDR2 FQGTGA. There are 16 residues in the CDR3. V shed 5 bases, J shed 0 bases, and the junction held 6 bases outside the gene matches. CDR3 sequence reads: CASSRAGTTNTGELFF. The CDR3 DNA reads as TGTGCCAGCAGCCGCGCCGGGACTACGAACACCGGGGAGCTGTTTTTT.

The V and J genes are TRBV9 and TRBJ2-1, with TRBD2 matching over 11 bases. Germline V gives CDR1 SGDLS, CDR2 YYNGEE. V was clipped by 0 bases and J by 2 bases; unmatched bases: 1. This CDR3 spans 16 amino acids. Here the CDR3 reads CASSVATSGTYNEQFF. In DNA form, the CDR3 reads TGTGCCAGCAGCGTAGCGACTAGCGGGACCTACAATGAGCAGTTCTTC.

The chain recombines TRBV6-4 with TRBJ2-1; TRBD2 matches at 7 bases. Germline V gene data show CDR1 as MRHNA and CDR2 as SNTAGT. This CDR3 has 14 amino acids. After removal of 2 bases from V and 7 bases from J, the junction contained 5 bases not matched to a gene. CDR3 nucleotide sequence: TGTGCCAGCAGTGACGGTGCGGGAGAGAATGAGCAGTTCTTC. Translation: CASSDGAGENEQFF.

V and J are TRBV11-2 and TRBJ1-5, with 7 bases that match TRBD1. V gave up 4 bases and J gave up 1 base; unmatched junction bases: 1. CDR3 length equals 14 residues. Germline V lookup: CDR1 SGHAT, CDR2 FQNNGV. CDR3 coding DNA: TGTGCCAGCAGCTCGACAGGGAGCAATCAGCCCCAGCATTTT. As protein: CASSSTGSNQPQHF.

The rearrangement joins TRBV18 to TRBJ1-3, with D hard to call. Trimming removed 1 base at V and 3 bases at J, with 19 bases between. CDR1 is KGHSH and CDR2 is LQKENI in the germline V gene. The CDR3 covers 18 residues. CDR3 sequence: CASSPRFEGGIRGNTIYF. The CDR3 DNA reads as TGTGCCAGCTCACCACGCTTCGAAGGAGGCATTCGTGGAAACACCATATATTTT.